This T cell receptor (beta chain) was sequenced during a study of blood T cell repertoires in COVID-19. V lost 7 bases to trimming and J lost 3 bases; unmatched junction nucleotides: 10. Germline CDR1 is SNHLY and CDR2 is FYNNEI. The CDR3 runs to 15 residues. TCRdb's table, derived via immunoSEQ multiplex PCR, lists solely in-frame clones and lacks some. The data show 85,000 to 100,000 clones, with roughly 79% seen just once and 4% to 6% held by the top ten. The TCR sequence derives from a man aged 80 or over with COVID-19, enrolled during active disease. Specimen: peripheral blood. This rearrangement joins TRBV2 to TRBJ2-7, with TRBD2 matching 9 bases. The CDR3 reads CASNRVAGALYEQYF. The DNA of the CDR3 is TGTGCCAGCAATCGGGTAGCGGGGGCCCTCTACGAGCAGTACTTC.